Sequencing of this TCR beta chain was carried out in a study of T cell changes during pregnancy in multiple sclerosis (dated by TCRdb to about 2019). Context from the whole study: The study examined how the T cell repertoire changed over the course of pregnancy in women with multiple sclerosis.

The germline V gene (reference sequence) provides CDR1 SGHNT and CDR2 YYREEE. V loses 0 bases, J loses 1 base, and the germline ends lie 10 bases apart. From the cysteine through the phenylalanine, the CDR3 covers 15 amino acids. Kept here is only the CDR3 DNA, which spans 45 bases and is read in frame from base 1. Receptor libraries were prepared by the immunoSEQ multiplex PCR assay. TCRdb took over this immuneACCESS table, retaining in-frame rearrangements with V and J assigned. Such tables are incomplete; in checked studies, under half of the missing clones stem from an unresolved V gene, and the remainder is unexplained. In this sample the table shows over 30,000 clones, about 90% of which occur a single time. The ten largest clones capture roughly 4% of the sample. Comments on this clone: The clone's antigen remains unknown. Within one base of it there is no much larger clone, and no base qualities were kept.

The chain is assembled from TRBV5-4 and TRBJ2-5; possibly the D gene is TRBD1, per 6 matching bases. The sequence was collected from a female donor with multiple sclerosis, enrolled in a pregnancy study. The starting material was CD8+ T cells from peripheral blood mononuclear cells, obtained in the third trimester of pregnancy. For the CDR3, the sequence is CASSLAMGAQETQYF. In nucleotide form, the sequence is TGTGCCAGCAGCTTGGCCATGGGGGCCCAAGAGACCCAGTACTTC. The full variable domain, with segments outside the CDR3 supplied by the reference TRBV5-4 and TRBJ2-5 proteins, appears as ETGVTQSPTHLIKTRGQQVTLRCSSQSGHNTVSWYQQALGQGPQFIFQYYREEENGRGNFPPRFSGLQFPNYSSELNVNALELDDSALYLCASSLAMGAQETQYFGPGTRLLVL.